The 11 T cell receptor beta chains in this list originate from one sample, sequenced in a study of CD8+CD57+ T cells in acquired aplastic anemia. Researchers used genomic DNA as the template to profile TCR beta VDJ and CDR3. TCRdb reanalysed the reads using MiXCR and keeps one entry per CDR3 protein. Here the sample spans some 82,000 distinct CDR3 sequences, over 35% being singletons. The sample taken for sequencing was sorted CD4+, CD8+, or CD8+CD57+ T cells (not recorded which) from PBMCs. The source is a human donor in good health, serving as a control.

This clonotype was counted at least ten times. The V gene is TRBV15, the J gene TRBJ2-7; 7 nucleotides match TRBD1. With V trimmed by 3 bases and J by 6 bases, 5 bases remained unmatched. The CDR3 consists of 13 residues. The V gene's germline CDR1 is LNHNV and CDR2 YYDKDF (reference sequence). The CDR3 reads CATSSRGFGEQYF. DNA for the CDR3: TGTGCCACCAGCAGCAGGGGGTTCGGCGAGCAGTACTTC.

The chain has TRBV9 and TRBJ1-1; 7 positions agree with TRBD1. The germline V gene encodes CDR1 SGDLS and CDR2 YYNGEE. Trimming at V came to 4 bases and at J to 1 base, leaving 7 bases not matched to a gene. This CDR3 is built from 15 residues. This chain's CDR3 is CASSPDRVGNTEAFF. CDR3 coding DNA: TGTGCCAGCAGCCCAGACAGGGTGGGGAACACTGAAGCTTTCTTT. Full variable domain (outside the CDR3, taken from reference TRBV9 and TRBJ1-1): DSGVTQTPKHLITATGQRVTLRCSPRSGDLSVYWYQQSLDQGLQFLIQYYNGEERAKGNILERFSAQQFPDLHSELNLSSLELGDSALYFCASSPDRVGNTEAFFGQGTRLTVV.

This clonotype has a handful of counts. Given a much more abundant clone one base away, this may be a read error. The chain links TRBV20-1 to TRBJ1-1; possible D gene TRBD1, 5 bases. From germline, CDR1 is DFQATT and CDR2 SNEGSKA (reference sequence). This CDR3 is 16 amino acids long. The CDR3 DNA follows: TGCAGTGCTAGAATGCAGGGCACAACCAAGGACACTGATGCTTTCTTT. This gives the protein CSARMQGTTKDTDAFF.

As for this clonotype: The junction does not match germline at one end; this may be a read error. The V and J genes are TRBV2 and TRBJ1-1, with D possibly TRBD1 on 6 matching bases. CDR1 SNHLY and CDR2 FYNNEI come from the germline V gene. This CDR3 comprises 13 residues. The CDR3 sequence is CASSPGAGTEAFF. CDR3 DNA sequence: TGCGCCAGCAGCCCGGGGGCGGGCACTGAAGCTTTCTTT.

This clonotype was recorded many times. The genes are TRBV25-1 and TRBJ2-2; TRBD2 agrees at 9 bases. Per the germline V gene, CDR1 is MGHDK and CDR2 is SYGVNS. This CDR3 is built from 18 residues. Trimming at V came to 7 bases and at J to 2 bases, leaving 14 bases not matched to a gene. CDR3 protein: CASTDWGLAGTNTGELFF. Written as DNA, the CDR3 is TGTGCCAGCACCGACTGGGGGCTAGCGGGGACAAACACCGGGGAGCTGTTTTTT.

The sample holds a few counts of this clonotype. V usage is TRBV4-1 and J usage is TRBJ2-2, with a possible D match to TRBD1 (6 bases). Trimming cost V 2 bases and J 6 bases, with 13 bases left between them. The CDR3 loop spans 15 amino acids. Germline V gives CDR1 MGHRA, CDR2 YSYEKL. The chain's CDR3 is CASSQSGVMSGELFF. CDR3 DNA sequence: TGCGCCAGCAGCCAATCAGGGGTTATGTCCGGGGAGCTGTTTTTT.

This chain links TRBV2 with TRBJ2-1; 10 bases are shared with TRBD2. The germline gives CDR1 SNHLY, CDR2 FYNNEI. This CDR3 is built from 16 residues. V trimming: 4 bases; J trimming: 7 bases; junction bases outside the gene matches: 10. CDR3 sequence (DNA): TGTGCCAGCAGTGCGCCGGGACTAGCGAGATTGAATGAGCAGTTCTTC. Its protein product is CASSAPGLARLNEQFF.

The sample holds many counts of this clonotype. The V and J genes are TRBV4-1 and TRBJ1-2; a possible D gene is TRBD1 (6 bases). This CDR3 has 16 amino acids. CDR1 is MGHRA and CDR2 is YSYEKL in the germline V gene. The V gene lost 0 bases and the J gene lost 4 bases, with 15 bases spanning the gap. The CDR3 loop reads CASSQEGAGVVYGYTF. The CDR3 DNA reads as TGCGCCAGCAGCCAAGAAGGGGCAGGGGTGGTCTATGGCTACACCTTC.

This clonotype was seen at least ten times. The chain uses TRBV20-1 and TRBJ1-2; a possible D gene is TRBD1 (5 bases). This CDR3 has 14 amino acids. Per germline, CDR1 DFQATT and CDR2 SNEGSKA (reference sequence). V dropped 3 bases and J dropped 1 base, with 12 bases sitting between them. The CDR3 spells CSASRRGDNYGYTF. CDR3 DNA sequence: TGCAGTGCTAGCCGCCGGGGGGATAACTATGGCTACACCTTC.

The chain uses TRBV2 and TRBJ2-3; no definite D call. The CDR3 totals 12 residues. Trimming left V 3 bases short and J 7 bases short, with 8 bases between. Germline CDR1 is SNHLY and CDR2 is FYNNEI. For the CDR3, the DNA is TGTGCCAGCAGTGATACGACCAATACGCAGTATTTT. Protein sequence: CASSDTTNTQYF.

In its sample, this clonotype was seen many times. The V and J genes are TRBV19 and TRBJ1-4; D is uncertain. CDR1 LNHDA and CDR2 SQIVND come from the germline V gene (reference sequence). This CDR3 has 14 residues. V was cut by 5 bases and J by 8 bases, with 15 bases left in between. CDR3 sequence (DNA): TGTGCCAGTAGTTTTGGAGTAGATCAGGAAAAACTGTTTTTT. It is translated as CASSFGVDQEKLFF.